This entry concerns a single T cell receptor beta chain. The data derive from a study of blood T cell repertoires in COVID-19. Study in general: Acute-phase and convalescent COVID-19 samples originated in the United States, Italy and Spain. The cDNA or gDNA used as material had been derived from T cells, B-cell-depleted T cells, or PBMCs.

How the authors handled the data: Estimated nucleated cell counts came from reference gene primer amplification. Method: immunoSEQ multiplex PCR; TCRdb's copy keeps in-frame clones and lacks some. That table furnishes V, J and clone size, whereas the DNA furnished D and trimming. This sample has tens of thousands of clones; approximately 84% occur once, and the top ten carry approximately 17%. The sample taken for sequencing was peripheral blood. This receptor was identified in a man between 65 and 85 years old with active COVID-19.

CDR3 protein: CASSLGGSSYNSPLHF. CDR3 DNA sequence: TGCGCCAGCAGCTTGGGCGGGAGCTCCTATAATTCACCCCTCCACTTT. This chain joins TRBV5-1 and TRBJ1-6, with no clear D. Trimming left V 0 bases short and J 0 bases short, with 7 bases between. Looked up from germline, CDR1 is SGHRS and CDR2 is YFSETQ. CDR3 length: 16 residues.